Sequencing of this TCR beta chain was carried out in a study of graft-versus-host responses after intestinal transplantation. Study-level background: All of the recipients had induction that used anti-thymocyte globulin, then tacrolimus and steroids for about 3 years.

This table comes from immunoSEQ multiplex PCR, and its TCRdb copy is limited to in-frame clones, with some not included. The profile covers approximately 77,000 clones, with roughly 90% appearing a single time and roughly 0.7% taken by the ten largest. Germline CDR1 is SGHVS and CDR2 is FNYEAQ. Trimming pared 1 base from V and 3 bases from J, leaving 12 bases between. The CDR3 extends over 15 amino acids. This sequence was found in a human patient who received an intestinal transplant, so some T cells may come from the graft donor. V gene TRBV7-6 combines with J gene TRBJ1-2; D not certain. Sequences were derived from PBMCs, sampled 98 days after intestinal transplantation. DNA for the CDR3: TGTGCCAGCAGCTTAGAACCAGAAACCGACTATGGCTACACCTTC. Its translation is CASSLEPETDYGYTF.